The following is a TCR beta chain sequence with its context. What it binds is not known. The junction and the germline gene differ at one end; a read error may be behind it. This entry is derived from a study of tumor-infiltrating lymphocytes in primary liver carcinoma. On the study more broadly: Patients included men and women of 30 to 69 years. Study outcomes and limitations: Blood trailed tumors significantly in top-250-clone fraction (p = 0.039). Whereas tumor region pairs overlapped more, tumor-adjacent and tumor-blood pairs overlapped less.

DNA and RNA were both co-extracted from approximately 20-30 mg of bulk tissue that had not been sorted. cDNA specific to TCR beta was made from 450 to 500 ng of total RNA, with a constant-region primer employed for priming. ARM-PCR was slightly modified, and three nested multiplex PCR rounds with it gave rise to the TCR beta libraries. TCRdb re-called the multiplex PCR reads with MiXCR, one entry per CDR3 protein. The data contain more than 70,000 distinct CDR3 sequences, 65% to 75% of them singletons. This TCR came from a middle-aged man with primary liver carcinoma and hepatitis B virus infection. The sequencing sample was made of tumor-adjacent normal liver tissue.

The CDR3 nucleotides read TGTGCCAGTAGCTTATGGGGAAGCTCCTACGAGCTGTACTTC. Amino acid sequence: CASSLWGSSYELYF. The chain joins TRBV5-6 to TRBJ2-7; D is ambiguous. Germline V CDR1 and CDR2: SGHDT, YYEEEE. The CDR3 contains 14 residues.